This T cell receptor beta chain was sequenced for a study of cytomegalovirus exposure and HLA in healthy donors (dated by TCRdb to about 2017). With respect to the entire study: In an earlier analysis of under 600 of the donors, about 270 Gb of sequence data and some 100 million unique TCR beta sequences from roughly 200 million T cells were reported. An early release that covered several hundred HLA-typed donors contained about 300 gigabases of sequencing data and 80 million or so unique TCR sequences. The genetic ancestry cluster associated with self-reported Caucasian donors included around 76% of the roughly 400 genotyped donors. The study was designed to test whether signatures of past pathogen exposure could be identified by cataloging public T cell receptors. The T cell repertoires of some 700 subjects were profiled by immunosequencing and related to cytomegalovirus serostatus. A separate validation cohort of some 130 different subjects was used in addition to the roughly 720-subject first cohort. To predict cytomegalovirus infection status, the study brought together high-throughput TCR immunosequencing, statistical association of individual TCRs with disease status, and machine learning. A later analysis re-analyzed previously published TCR beta repertoires from hundreds of donors and added high-resolution HLA genotyping to study TCR occurrence patterns. Rather than drawing on any new phenotypic data, the later analysis identified candidate immune exposures from TCR beta sequences and the way those sequences occurred across donors. An earlier analysis of several hundred of the donors used high-throughput TCR beta sequencing to judge whether each TCR beta V gene segment behaved as functional or pseudogenic. Donor age, sex, ethnicity and CMV serostatus were compiled together with the repertoire data. In a later genetic analysis, genome-wide SNP genotypes for about 55% of the roughly 670 donors were used, and that subset was treated as a discovery cohort. All discovery cohort repertoires had been generated using a single sequencing platform. HLA typing included class I and class II loci at four-digit resolution. Typing coverage varied by locus: roughly 629-630 donors for A, B, C, DRB1 and DQB1; roughly 560 for DQA1; around 610 for DPA1; roughly 450 for DPB1. Because of strong linkage in the cohort, roughly five DR-DQ haplotypes were treated as single units for association and clustering. On average, 235,054 unique TCR beta nucleotide sequences were sequenced per donor among fewer than 500 genotyped donors of the cohort, with 15% to 20% of those sequences being non-productive.

With regard to this clone: Its antigen has not been determined. No much larger clone is present one base from it, and per-base qualities are unavailable.

Library prep was done by the immunoSEQ multiplex PCR assay. The multiplex PCR relied on a mix of 60 forward primers for TCR Vbeta segments and 13 reverse primers for TCR Jbeta segments. The CDR3 region of rearranged TCR beta genes was amplified from genomic DNA with a multiplex PCR assay. The amplified TCR beta libraries were sequenced on the Illumina HiSeq System as 87-base-pair reads. On the authors' methods: A later analysis counted tens of millions of unique TCR beta chains across the 700 or so repertoires, and approximately 11 million of these chains were shared by at least two donors. A nearest-neighbor algorithm error-corrected the raw reads and collapsed the reads into unique sequences, merging closely related sequences to remove PCR and sequencing errors. V, D and J gene segments were assigned by aligning CDR3 sequences to IMGT reference sequences. For a sequence to be retained, a match of at least six nucleotides was required to both a V gene segment and a J gene segment. Rearrangements were classified as productive when the CDR3 lacked stop codons and remained in frame with V and J, and all other rearrangements were classified as non-productive. CDR3 was defined according to IMGT convention as the region running from the second conserved V-encoded cysteine to the conserved J-encoded phenylalanine. In an earlier analysis of 587 of the donors, sequences lacking an unambiguous match to a single V gene segment were excluded. An earlier analysis of over 450 of the donors classified V segments as functional when productive rearrangements were above 56.7% and as segregating when the standard deviation between donors was above 5%. To diagnose cytomegalovirus status from the catalog of TCR beta chain sequences, a statistical classification framework was built. V and J gene assignment, in a later analysis, came from comparing TCR nucleotide sequences with IMGT/GENE-DB human TR gene sequences. In a later analysis, CDR3 sequences and most-parsimonious VDJ recombination scenarios were assigned using the TCRdist pipeline. In a later analysis, each TCR beta chain was defined by its CDR3 amino acid sequence together with its V-gene family, and reads lacking a unique V-gene family were excluded. To address suspected cross-contamination and a sequencing artifact, a later analysis removed roughly 580 highly shared, low-generation-probability nucleotide sequences. A later analysis calculated a clonal expansion index for each public chain from normalized within-repertoire ranks of inferred template counts. In a later analysis, generation probabilities were computed with a VDJ recombination model fitted to out-of-frame rearrangements, and the resulting probabilities were checked against IGoR. Hypergeometric tests were used in a later analysis to score TCR-TCR, TCR-HLA and TCR-CMV co-occurrence, with a repertoire-size bias correction applied to the TCR pairs. To estimate false discovery rates, a later analysis permuted the HLA or CMV assignments 20 times. In a later analysis, co-occurring TCRs were grouped using DBSCAN, with TCRdist sequence similarity added in when clustering inside HLA-allele-positive subsets. Repertoires with fewer than 30,000 or more than 120,000 public chains were left out of co-occurrence clustering, as were a few repertoires with anomalous nucleotide sharing. TCRdb's version of the immuneACCESS table is confined to in-frame rearrangements and falls short of the full clone set. An unresolved V gene accounts for under half of the shortfall where checked; the remainder is of unknown origin. From that table come the V and J calls and clone size; the DNA was used to work out D and trimming. The sample table holds around 64,000 clones, of which approximately 92% were seen once. The leading ten clones occupy roughly 12% of the sample.

Study-wide conclusions, independent of this receptor: When HLA alleles, especially DR and DQ, strongly co-occurred, attributing TCR associations to individual alleles was difficult. Correlated functional status among segregating V segments might be attributable to linkage disequilibrium, but an unknown experimental factor could not be ruled out. In a later analysis, 16,951 TCR beta sequences were associated with specific HLA alleles at a false discovery rate of 0.05. According to a later analysis, TCR association rates differed among HLA loci, with DRB1 alleles showing the most associated TCRs and HLA-C alleles showing the fewest. In a later analysis, several top co-occurrence clusters were reported to appear linked to parvovirus B19, influenza, CMV and Epstein-Barr virus. Sequencing depth was assumed to be roughly uniform across donors in the presence/absence analyses, though that assumption may not hold. In a later analysis, HLA-associated TCR beta chains showed more clonal expansion and lower generation probabilities than non-associated chains that were equally common. A later analysis found that most CMV-associated TCR beta chains appeared HLA-restricted, with HLA associations seemingly driven largely by CMV exposure. The authors suggested that the approach could potentially be extended to other disease states and immunological phenotypes. Most TCR sequences were seen in very few donors, while some public TCRs were found in many individuals. The sequencing pipeline was judged likely to have produced a cluster of highly shared sequence variants as a technical artifact. In both the original and validation cohorts, the classifier was reported to diagnose cytomegalovirus status with high specificity and sensitivity. An earlier analysis of several hundred of the donors showed that most TCR beta V segments appeared in productive rearrangements either about 87% or about 30% of the time, which broadly matched IMGT annotations. Only TCR beta chains were sequenced in this cohort, and the absence of alpha or paired-chain data limited detectable features. The study gave a list of some 150 TCR beta chains associated with cytomegalovirus. Compared with the roughly 600-donor mean, donors in an Asian-associated ancestry cluster had fewer N-insertions in productive TCRs, according to a later genetic analysis. HLA typing was unavailable for some donors at each locus, so association tests used only the typed subset. A later genetic analysis associated a missense DCLRE1C variant with V-gene and J-gene trimming of TCR beta chains, and an independent cohort replicated the association. A further reported finding was that TCR beta sequences accurately predicted the HLA-A and HLA-B alleles for most subjects in the first cohort. A few of the identified cytomegalovirus-associated TCR beta chains were confirmed in vitro to be specific for cytomegalovirus antigens. Because counts were too low, approximately 18 rarely observed V segments, including chromosome 9 orphons, were excluded from the earlier analysis of some 540 of the donors. The only immune exposure information available for the cohort was CMV serostatus.

The cohort comprised some 730 healthy bone marrow donors. At the time of sampling, every cohort member was nominally healthy, though immune exposures that went unrecorded were likely present. The donor tested CMV seropositive, placing the donor among the approximately 310 seropositive members of the cohort. A peripheral blood sample was collected from each donor, and TCR beta sequencing was performed on peripheral blood mononuclear cells. Genomic DNA extraction from the blood cell samples was performed with the Qiagen DNeasy Blood Extraction Kit. This clonotype was obtained from a woman aged 25 to 39 in good health and CMV-seropositive. The sample comprised PBMCs.

The sequence in DNA is TGCAGCGCCAGGGGGCCCCGGGACAGGCGAAGAAATGAAGCTTTCTTT. It encodes CSARGPRDRRRNEAFF. Recombination linked TRBV29-1 to TRBJ1-1, with 8 central nucleotides matching TRBD1. At the junction V is shortened by 7 bases and J by 7 bases; bases outside the gene matches: 20. Based on the germline V gene, the CDR1 and CDR2 sequences are SQVTM and ANQGSEA. The CDR3, from cysteine to phenylalanine, totals 16 residues. Solely the CDR3 DNA is kept, with 48 bases framed from the first base. The full variable domain, completed from the reference TRBV29-1 and TRBJ1-1 proteins outside the CDR3, reads SAVISQKPSRDICQRGTSLTIQCQVDSQVTMMFWYRQQPGQSLTLIATANQGSEATYESGFVIDKFPISRPNLTFSTLTVSNMSPEDSSIYLCSARGPRDRRRNEAFFGQGTRLTVV.